Listed below are T cell receptor beta chains from one sample, sequenced in a study of blood T cell repertoires in COVID-19. Measured with immunoSEQ multiplex PCR; TCRdb has only the in-frame clones, and not every one. The table includes approximately 270,000 clones, around nine tenths detected once. Sequencing used peripheral blood. The receptor set was obtained from a man aged 80 or over with acute or convalescent COVID-19. Each CDR3 is given without its conserved first and last residue. A D gene is named only where the DNA matches it firmly.

TRBD2	TRBV7-8	TRBJ2-3	ASSLAGTSLDTQY
TRBD2	TRBV28	TRBJ2-7	ASRESGSRYEQY
TRBD1	TRBV29-1	TRBJ2-7	SVVGDRGREQY
TRBD1	TRBV28	TRBJ1-3	ATDTTGRGNTIY
TRBD1	TRBV5-1	TRBJ1-2	ASSLEGQKTNLHYGYT
TRBD2	TRBV29-1	TRBJ2-1	SVDGTSRAEQF
NA	TRBV7-2	TRBJ2-5	ASSLAGRQETQY
NA	TRBV12-3/TRBV12-4	TRBJ1-3	ASSFAGDTIY
NA	TRBV12-3/TRBV12-4	TRBJ1-5	ASSGGRDQPQH
NA	TRBV12-3/TRBV12-4	TRBJ2-2	ASSFKATGELF
NA	TRBV2	TRBJ1-2	ASSGFRDSGYT
TRBD2	TRBV9	TRBJ2-3	ASSLRGVGAVDTQY
NA	TRBV7-2	TRBJ2-7	ASSLGDIYEQY
TRBD2	TRBV5-1	TRBJ2-1	ASSLPGLASTNEQF
TRBD1	TRBV7-2	TRBJ1-2	ASSSRQGLANYGYT
NA	TRBV19	TRBJ1-2	ASSTGSTGISYGYT
TRBD2	TRBV5-1	TRBJ2-5	ASSLEGGRAPETQY
NA	TRBV20-1	TRBJ2-3	SASFSNTQY
NA	TRBV6-1	TRBJ2-7	ASSEVGGVEQY
NA	TRBV6-6	TRBJ1-2	ASSQDRPFSKAYSTYGYT
NA	TRBV5-1	TRBJ2-5	ASSLGVGLETQY
TRBD1	TRBV29-1	TRBJ2-7	SVEVTGGYYEQY
TRBD2	TRBV7-9	TRBJ2-3	ASSPGLAGRDTQY
TRBD1	TRBV6-6	TRBJ1-4	ASSYSAGGGDEKLF
TRBD2	TRBV28	TRBJ2-7	ASSSNSLSLTSGPYEQY
NA	TRBV4-3	TRBJ1-5	ASSQVRGQPQH
NA	TRBV28	TRBJ2-3	ASTSAYTQY
NA	TRBV19	TRBJ2-7	ASSPGTGTYEQY
NA	TRBV18	TRBJ1-1	ASSPGGDTEAF
TRBD1	TRBV28	TRBJ1-5	ASSWGQGHQPQH
TRBD1	TRBV9	TRBJ2-1	ASSAADRESSYNEQF
TRBD1	TRBV5-1	TRBJ1-4	ASSSSQGAQTEKLF